The next 31 T cell receptor beta chains were all read from a single sample in a study of shared clonotypes between healthy human individuals. Sequencing used immunoSEQ multiplex PCR; TCRdb keeps in-frame clones, though not all of them. The table lists some 550,000 clones, approximately 97% of them singletons. The sample comprised naive CD4+ T cells sorted from blood. Subset denoted: CD45RA+ positively selected. All receptors come from a woman younger than 45 in good health.

V and J are TRBV27 and TRBJ1-2, with 7 nucleotides matching TRBD1. This CDR3 contains 15 residues. Germline CDR1 and CDR2: MNHEY and SMNVEV (reference sequence). Unmatched junction bases numbered 9, after V lost 0 bases and J lost 8 bases. CDR3 protein: CASSLSVDRVGGYTF. Here the CDR3 DNA reads TGTGCCAGCAGTTTATCGGTCGACAGGGTGGGCGGCTACACCTTC.

CDR3 loop: CASSLSSHQETQYF. The CDR3, as DNA: TGTGCCAGCAGTTTATCGAGCCATCAAGAGACCCAGTACTTC. This chain joins TRBV28 and TRBJ2-5; D is undetermined. CDR1 and CDR2 (germline): MDHEN, SYDVKM. CDR3 length equals 14 residues. Trimming stripped 1 base from V and 2 bases from J, with 8 bases between.

The chain combines TRBV6-6 with TRBJ2-1; 7 bases are a match to TRBD2. V was clipped by 2 bases and J by 2 bases; unmatched bases: 3. This CDR3 comprises 15 residues. Germline loops: CDR1 MNHNY, CDR2 SVGAGI (reference sequence). The CDR3 DNA follows: TGTGCCAGCAGTTACCCCCTAGCGGCCTACAATGAGCAGTTCTTC. It yields the protein CASSYPLAAYNEQFF.

The V and J genes are TRBV10-3 and TRBJ2-7; 9 bases are a match to TRBD2. Germline V CDR1 and CDR2: ENHRY, SYGVKD. The CDR3 consists of 13 residues. V shed 10 bases, J shed 2 bases, and the junction held 6 bases outside the gene matches. The DNA of the CDR3 is TGTGCCACCCGACTAGCGGAGACCTACGAGCAGTACTTC. It is translated as CATRLAETYEQYF.

This chain connects TRBV29-1 to TRBJ2-6; no clear D gene. Germline V gene lookup returns CDR1 SQVTM and CDR2 ANQGSEA. The CDR3 totals 12 residues. V lost 3 bases and J lost 3, with 3 bases in between. The CDR3 DNA follows: TGCAGCGTTGAGTATGGGGCCAACGTCCTGACTTTC. Translating gives CSVEYGANVLTF. Based on the CDR3 plus reference TRBV29-1 and TRBJ2-6, the full variable domain is SAVISQKPSRDICQRGTSLTIQCQVDSQVTMMFWYRQQPGQSLTLIATANQGSEATYESGFVIDKFPISRPNLTFSTLTVSNMSPEDSSIYLCSVEYGANVLTFGAGSRLTVL.

This clone was seen just once. V gene TRBV7-9 combines with J gene TRBJ1-5, with 9 bases aligning to TRBD1. Trimming at V came to 5 bases and at J to 5 bases, leaving 7 bases not matched to a gene. This CDR3 contains 15 residues. Germline-derived CDR1 and CDR2 are SEHNR and FQNEAQ (reference sequence). The CDR3 nucleotides are TGTGCCAGCAGCCCCGGGACAGGGAGGGATCAGCCCCAGCATTTT. Protein: CASSPGTGRDQPQHF.

The chain is built from TRBV28 and TRBJ2-3; 7 bases map to TRBD2. Germline V gene data show CDR1 as MDHEN and CDR2 as SYDVKM. V shed 6 bases, J shed 1 base, and the junction held 19 bases outside the gene matches. The CDR3 consists of 19 residues. This CDR3 reads CASSPFGAGERLGTDTQYF. The CDR3 nucleotides are TGTGCCAGCAGCCCATTTGGGGCGGGGGAAAGGCTGGGCACAGATACGCAGTATTTT. The full variable domain, in which reference TRBV28 and TRBJ2-3 provide the parts outside the CDR3, is DVKVTQSSRYLVKRTGEKVFLECVQDMDHENMFWYRQDPGLGLRLIYFSYDVKMKEKGDIPEGYSVSREKKERFSLILESASTNQTSMYLCASSPFGAGERLGTDTQYFGPGTRLTVL.

The chain joins TRBV18 to TRBJ2-3, with D perhaps matching TRBD2 (6 bases). Germline CDR1 reads KGHSH; CDR2 reads LQKENI. Trimming shortened V by 2 bases and J by 2 bases, and 29 bases separated the two germline ends. The CDR3 length is 21 residues. The CDR3 is CASSPRSKNLVAVHVTDTQYF. CDR3 DNA sequence: TGTGCCAGCTCACCAAGGTCGAAAAACCTAGTAGCGGTCCACGTCACAGATACGCAGTATTTT. Looking up the rest from reference TRBV18 and TRBJ2-3 gives the full variable domain: NAGVMQNPRHLVRRRGQEARLRCSPMKGHSHVYWYRQLPEEGLKFMVYLQKENIIDESGMPKERFSAEFPKEGPSILRIQQVVRGDSAAYFCASSPRSKNLVAVHVTDTQYFGPGTRLTVL.

V usage is TRBV14 and J usage is TRBJ2-3, with D perhaps matching TRBD1 (5 bases). Deletions cut 4 bases from V and 2 bases from J, with 13 bases between. The CDR3 has 15 amino acids. Germline CDR1 reads SGHDN; CDR2 reads FVKESK. CDR3 sequence reads: CASSRSTANTDTQYF. CDR3 in DNA: TGTGCCAGCAGCCGCTCGACAGCAAACACAGATACGCAGTATTTT.

This chain uses TRBV28 with TRBJ2-3; 9 nucleotides line up with TRBD2. The CDR3 covers 17 residues. Trimming cost V 7 bases and J 4 bases; bases outside gene matches: 15. Germline CDR1 is MDHEN and CDR2 is SYDVKM. CDR3 nucleotide sequence: TGTGCCAGCATGAGCAGGGCAATAGCGGGAGTCGCAGATACGCAGTATTTT. Translated: CASMSRAIAGVADTQYF.

The rearrangement links TRBV10-2 to TRBJ1-3; possible D gene TRBD1, 6 bases. Trimming left V 0 bases short and J 4 bases short, with 7 bases between. The germline V gene has CDR1 WSHSY and CDR2 SAAADI. CDR3 length: 14 residues. The CDR3 sequence: CASSESGQGNTIYF. The CDR3, as DNA: TGCGCCAGCAGTGAGTCGGGACAAGGAAACACCATATATTTT.

Remarks on this clone: The same CDR3 also results from other DNA sequences found in this sample. V gene TRBV28 combines with J gene TRBJ2-5; D not resolved. This CDR3 comprises 11 residues. V dropped 5 bases and J dropped 5 bases, with 6 bases sitting between them. CDR1 and CDR2 from the germline V gene are MDHEN and SYDVKM. The CDR3 nucleotides are TGTGCCAGCAGTATCAGGGAGACCCAGTACTTC. Residues: CASSIRETQYF.

The chain couples TRBV5-1 to TRBJ2-2, with 7 bases matching TRBD2. From germline, CDR1 is SGHRS and CDR2 YFSETQ. J lost 8 bases, V lost 1 base, and 8 bases had no gene match. The CDR3 runs to 15 residues. CDR3: CASSLPTAGVGELFF. In DNA form, the CDR3 reads TGCGCCAGCAGCTTGCCAACCGCGGGAGTAGGGGAGCTGTTTTTT.

This rearrangement joins TRBV28 to TRBJ1-4, with a tentative D call TRBD1 (5 bases). The CDR3 totals 14 residues. The V and J ends lost 3 bases and 4 bases respectively, with 9 bases between them. Germline assignment: CDR1 MDHEN and CDR2 SYDVKM. The CDR3 sequence: CASSFPGGNEKLFF. CDR3 bases: TGTGCCAGCAGTTTCCCCGGGGGTAATGAAAAACTGTTTTTT.

This clone has a single count. The J gene is TRBJ2-5, the V gene TRBV5-4; 8 bases map to TRBD1. V lost 2 bases to trimming and J lost 1 base; unmatched junction nucleotides: 4. The CDR3 contains 15 residues. Germline V gives CDR1 SGHNT, CDR2 YYREEE (reference sequence). The CDR3 sequence: CASSLRTGSQETQYF. The DNA for the CDR3 is TGTGCCAGCAGCTTAAGGACAGGGTCCCAAGAGACCCAGTACTTC. Combining the CDR3 with reference TRBV5-4 and TRBJ2-5 gives the whole variable domain ETGVTQSPTHLIKTRGQQVTLRCSSQSGHNTVSWYQQALGQGPQFIFQYYREEENGRGNFPPRFSGLQFPNYSSELNVNALELDDSALYLCASSLRTGSQETQYFGPGTRLLVL.

This rearrangement joins TRBV11-2 to TRBJ1-1, with a tentative D call TRBD1 (6 bases). In germline, CDR1 is SGHAT, CDR2 FQNNGV. The V gene lost 4 bases and the J gene lost 1 base, with 10 bases spanning the gap. The CDR3 is 14 amino acids. This CDR3 is CASSSLGGNTEAFF. The CDR3 bases are TGTGCCAGCAGCTCCTTAGGGGGGAACACTGAAGCTTTCTTT.

The genes are TRBV6-6 and TRBJ2-7; 10 nucleotides agree with TRBD2. V trimming: 8 bases; J trimming: 0 bases; junction bases outside the gene matches: 4. This CDR3 has 14 residues. In germline, CDR1 is MNHNY, CDR2 SVGAGI (reference sequence). The CDR3 here is CASRTSGTSYEQYF. The CDR3 DNA reads TGTGCCAGCCGAACTAGCGGGACCTCCTACGAGCAGTACTTC.

In regard to this clone: Other DNA sequences within the sample encode an identical CDR3. The chain couples TRBV19 to TRBJ2-5; D is uncertain. The CDR3 has 11 residues. Looked up from germline, CDR1 is LNHDA and CDR2 is SQIVND (reference sequence). Trimming took off 2 bases at V and 3 bases at J, with 1 base between the two ends. The CDR3 bases are TGTGCCAGTAGTATAAAAGAGACCCAGTACTTC. It specifies CASSIKETQYF.

The V and J genes are TRBV6-1 and TRBJ1-5; 8 nucleotides line up with TRBD1. The CDR3 runs 15 residues. Germline V gene data show CDR1 as MNHNS and CDR2 as SASEGT. The J segment lost 0 bases and the V segment lost 7 bases, leaving 5 bases of the junction unmatched. The DNA for the CDR3 is TGTGCCAGCACGGGACAGGTCTCTAGCAATCAGCCCCAGCATTTT. This sequence encodes CASTGQVSSNQPQHF.

This chain uses TRBV13 with TRBJ2-1, with TRBD2 matching 9 bases. This CDR3 contains 17 residues. CDR1 is PRHDT and CDR2 is FYEKMQ in the germline V gene (reference sequence). V was pared by 7 bases and J by 3 bases, with 13 bases of the junction left unmatched. CDR3 residues: CASNLGPSGVGYNEQFF. CDR3 in DNA: TGTGCCAGCAATTTAGGTCCTAGCGGGGTCGGCTACAATGAGCAGTTCTTC.

The V call is TRBV19, the J call TRBJ2-7, with D maybe TRBD1 (5 bases). The ends were cut back, 2 bases at V and 6 bases at J, with 11 bases in the middle. The CDR3 totals 13 residues. CDR1 and CDR2 (germline): LNHDA, SQIVND (reference sequence). CDR3 loop: CASSISAGIEQYF. In DNA form, the CDR3 reads TGTGCCAGTAGTATATCCGCAGGGATCGAGCAGTACTTC.

The rearrangement links TRBV6-6 to TRBJ2-2; D remains unclear. The CDR3 has 15 residues. Germline V gene data show CDR1 as MNHNY and CDR2 as SVGAGI (reference sequence). Trimming removed 4 bases at V and 1 base at J, with 10 bases between. CDR3 in DNA: TGTGCCAGCAGTTCAAAAACTAAGAACACCGGGGAGCTGTTTTTT. Protein sequence: CASSSKTKNTGELFF.

This clone was observed a few times. Here the CDR3 reads CASTTGRGWQPQHF. CDR3 DNA sequence: TGTGCCAGTACTACAGGGAGAGGATGGCAGCCCCAGCATTTT. The J gene is TRBJ1-5, the V gene TRBV19; a weak D match, TRBD1 (6 bases). This CDR3 region has 14 residues. Germline CDR1 LNHDA, CDR2 SQIVND (reference sequence). V lost 7 bases and J lost 7, with 17 bases in between.

Concerning this clone itself: The same CDR3 also results from other DNA sequences found in this sample. The CDR3 sequence is CASSFSSGRYEQYF. The CDR3 DNA follows: TGTGCCAGCAGTTTCTCTAGCGGGAGGTACGAGCAGTACTTC. This chain links TRBV27 with TRBJ2-7, with 11 bases lining up with TRBD2. The CDR3 covers 14 residues. Germline-derived CDR1 and CDR2 are MNHEY and SMNVEV (reference sequence). V was clipped by 3 bases and J by 4 bases; unmatched bases: 2.

The rearrangement uses TRBV7-8 and TRBJ2-1, with D hard to call. The CDR3 is 15 amino acids. Trimming took 8 bases from V and 3 from J, leaving 17 bases between them. Germline V gene data show CDR1 as SGHVS and CDR2 as FQNEAQ. The CDR3 reads CASFPFGELYNEQFF. In nucleotides, the CDR3 is TGTGCCAGCTTCCCCTTTGGGGAACTCTACAATGAGCAGTTCTTC.

The rearrangement uses TRBV27 and TRBJ2-2, with TRBD2 identical over 11 bases. J was trimmed by 5 bases and V by 2 bases; bases with no gene match: 10. From germline, CDR1 is MNHEY and CDR2 SMNVEV (reference sequence). The CDR3 consists of 18 residues. CDR3: CASSLDGRLAGRTGELFF. The CDR3 DNA is TGTGCCAGCAGTTTAGACGGGAGACTAGCGGGGAGAACCGGGGAGCTGTTTTTT.

This rearrangement joins TRBV5-1 to TRBJ2-7, with 7 positions matching TRBD1. V was clipped by 4 bases and J by 2 bases; unmatched bases: 6. The CDR3 totals 14 residues. Germline loops: CDR1 SGHRS, CDR2 YFSETQ. The CDR3 sequence: CASSPQGEPYEQYF. The CDR3 nucleotides are TGCGCCAGCAGCCCTCAGGGGGAACCCTACGAGCAGTACTTC.

This clone was seen once. The chain couples TRBV10-1 to TRBJ2-7; no clear D gene. V lost 2 bases to trimming and J lost 2 bases, with 13 bases between them. This CDR3 contains 15 residues. Germline V gene data show CDR1 as WNHNN and CDR2 as SYGVQD (reference sequence). This CDR3 reads CASSEEQTIPYEQYF. The CDR3, as DNA: TGCGCCAGCAGTGAGGAACAGACGATACCCTACGAGCAGTACTTC.

Only one count was recorded for this clone. This chain uses TRBV10-3 with TRBJ2-5, with TRBD1 matching 7 bases. The germline V gene has CDR1 ENHRY and CDR2 SYGVKD. The CDR3 covers 14 residues. V lost 6 bases to trimming and J lost 5 bases; unmatched junction nucleotides: 9. CDR3 nucleotide sequence: TGTGCCATCAGAGACGACAGGGTGGGGGAGACCCAGTACTTC. As protein: CAIRDDRVGETQYF.

This sequence joins TRBV10-3 and TRBJ1-6; D not resolved. This CDR3 has 14 residues. Germline CDR1 and CDR2: ENHRY and SYGVKD. Between the trimmed V and J ends, which lost 8 bases and 7 bases, there was a span of 15 bases. The CDR3 nucleotides read TGTGCCATCCGAAGGGAGACACAAAATTCACCCCTCCACTTT. This translates into CAIRRETQNSPLHF.

V gene TRBV4-1 combines with J gene TRBJ1-1, with D perhaps TRBD1 (5 bases). Trimming stripped 1 base from V and 8 bases from J, with 14 bases between. CDR1 is MGHRA, CDR2 YSYEKL, per germline. CDR3 length: 14 residues. The CDR3 region is CASSQAETVVEAFF. The DNA for the CDR3 is TGCGCCAGCAGCCAAGCCGAGACAGTAGTAGAAGCTTTCTTT.